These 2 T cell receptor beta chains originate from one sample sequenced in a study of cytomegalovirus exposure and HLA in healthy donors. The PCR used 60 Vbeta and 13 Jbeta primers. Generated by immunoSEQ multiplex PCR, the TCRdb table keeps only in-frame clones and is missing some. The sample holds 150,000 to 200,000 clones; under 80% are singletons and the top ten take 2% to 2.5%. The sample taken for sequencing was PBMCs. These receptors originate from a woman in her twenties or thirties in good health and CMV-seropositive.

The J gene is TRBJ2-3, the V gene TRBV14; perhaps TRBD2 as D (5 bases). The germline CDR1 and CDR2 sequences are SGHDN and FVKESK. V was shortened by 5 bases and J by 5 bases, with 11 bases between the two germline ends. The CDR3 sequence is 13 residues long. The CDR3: CASSIRRGDTQYF. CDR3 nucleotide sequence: TGTGCCAGCAGCATCCGCCGGGGAGATACGCAGTATTTT.

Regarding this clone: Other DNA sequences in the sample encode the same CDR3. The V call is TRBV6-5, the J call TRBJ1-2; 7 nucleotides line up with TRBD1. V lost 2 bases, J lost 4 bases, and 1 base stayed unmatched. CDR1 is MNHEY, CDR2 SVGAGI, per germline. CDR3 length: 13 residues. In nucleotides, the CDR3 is TGTGCCAGCAGTTACCAGGGGGGCTATGGCTACACCTTC. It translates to CASSYQGGYGYTF.